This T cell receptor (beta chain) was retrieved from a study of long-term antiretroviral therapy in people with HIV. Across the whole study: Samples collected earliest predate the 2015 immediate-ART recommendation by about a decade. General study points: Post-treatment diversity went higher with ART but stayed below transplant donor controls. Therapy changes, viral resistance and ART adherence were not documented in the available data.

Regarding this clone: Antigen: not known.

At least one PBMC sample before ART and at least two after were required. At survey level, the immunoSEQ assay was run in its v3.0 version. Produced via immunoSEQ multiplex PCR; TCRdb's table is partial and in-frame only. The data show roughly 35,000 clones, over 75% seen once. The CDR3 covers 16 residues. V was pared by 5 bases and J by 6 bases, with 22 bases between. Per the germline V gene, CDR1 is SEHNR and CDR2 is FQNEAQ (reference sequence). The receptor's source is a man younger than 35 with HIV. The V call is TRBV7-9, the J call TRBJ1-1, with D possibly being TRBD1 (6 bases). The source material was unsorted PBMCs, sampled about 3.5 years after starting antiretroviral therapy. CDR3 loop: CASSNHPVQGWAEAFF. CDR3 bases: TGTGCCAGCAGCAACCACCCCGTACAGGGATGGGCTGAAGCTTTCTTT.